These 20 T cell receptor beta chains were all obtained from the same sample, sequenced in a study of vaccination and CD4 T cells after COVID-19. Their antigens remain unidentified. Treatment given: roughly 10-day PBMC culture with coronavirus spike peptide pools or control peptides (ViraFEST assay). The Oncomine TCR Beta short-read assay was applied to DNA of cultured CD4+ T cells. TCRdb processed the PCR reads anew with MiXCR; each CDR3 protein has one entry. The sample shows 4,500 to 5,000 distinct CDR3 sequences, 76% of them seen only once. The sequencing sample was made of CD4+ T cells from blood, cultured in vitro. These receptors all come from a human donor who had recovered from COVID-19.

The rearrangement joins TRBV2 to TRBJ2-3; D is uncertain. Germline lookup yields CDR1 SNHLY and CDR2 FYNNEI. With 4 bases removed from V and 6 bases from J, the gap between germline ends came to 11 bases. The CDR3 covers 13 residues. CDR3 sequence reads: CASSVGVADTQYF. The CDR3 coding sequence is TGTGCCAGCAGTGTTGGGGTGGCCGATACGCAGTATTTT. Complete variable domain (other parts from reference TRBV2 and TRBJ2-3): EPEVTQTPSHQVTQMGQEVILRCVPISNHLYFYWYRQILGQKVEFLVSFYNNEISEKSEIFDDQFSVERPDGSNFTLKIRSTKLEDSAMYFCASSVGVADTQYFGPGTRLTVL.

This clonotype was detected a few times. This chain connects TRBV7-9 to TRBJ1-5; D is unresolved. The germline CDR1 and CDR2 sequences are SEHNR and FQNEAQ (reference sequence). Trimming shortened V by 2 bases and J by 5 bases, and 10 bases separated the two germline ends. The CDR3 length is 14 residues. The CDR3 loop reads CASSLFDADQPQHF. The CDR3 nucleotides are TGTGCCAGCAGCTTATTCGACGCAGATCAGCCCCAGCATTTT.

The CDR3 spells CASSYATEQYF. As DNA, the CDR3 is TGTGCCAGCAGTTACGCGACCGAGCAGTACTTC. V and J are TRBV6-5 and TRBJ2-7, with unresolved D. V was shortened by 2 bases and J by 6 bases, with 5 bases between the two germline ends. The CDR3 has 11 residues. Germline CDR1 reads MNHEY; CDR2 reads SVGAGI.

The chain uses TRBV6-1 and TRBJ2-6; TRBD1 or TRBD2 may be the D gene (5 bases each). This CDR3 is 20 amino acids long. With 4 bases removed from V and 0 bases from J, the gap between germline ends came to 22 bases. Germline V gene lookup returns CDR1 MNHNS and CDR2 SASEGT. This CDR3 is CASSGTGPRSTSSGANVLTF. The CDR3 coding sequence is TGTGCCAGCAGTGGGACGGGGCCAAGATCCACGAGCTCTGGGGCCAACGTCCTGACTTTC.

Points on this clonotype: The junction differs from germline at one of its ends, possibly a read error. The chain links TRBV19 to TRBJ1-2; D ambiguous. The V gene's germline CDR1 is LNHDA and CDR2 SQIVND (reference sequence). This CDR3 region has 14 residues. The CDR3 DNA reads TGTGCCAGTACCCCGACCGGGCCACTTTATGGCTACACCTTT. Residues: CASTPTGPLYGYTF.

This sequence joins TRBV11-2 and TRBJ2-7; 16 nucleotides agree with TRBD2. The V gene end was trimmed by 6 bases and the J gene end by 5 bases; junction bases not matched to a gene: 13. Germline CDR1 SGHAT, CDR2 FQNNGV. The CDR3 sequence is 18 residues long. The CDR3 region is CASSLPGLAGGLRHEQYF. In DNA form, the CDR3 reads TGTGCCAGCAGTCTCCCGGGACTAGCGGGGGGGCTAAGGCACGAGCAGTACTTC.

The chain combines TRBV12-3 or TRBV12-4 with TRBJ1-2; D not resolved. V was clipped by 1 base and J by 7 bases, with 7 bases between them. The CDR3 is 12 residues long. The CDR3 sequence: CASSLGSGGYTF. In DNA form, the CDR3 reads TGTGCCAGCAGTTTAGGTAGTGGTGGCTACACCTTC.

This clonotype was detected a few times. This chain joins TRBV2 and TRBJ1-2; no clear D. This CDR3 region has 12 residues. Per germline, CDR1 SNHLY and CDR2 FYNNEI. The V end lost 5 bases, the J end lost 3 bases, and 7 bases lay between the germline ends. CDR3 nucleotides: TGTGCCAGCAGTCGGACGGACTATGGCTACACCTTC. Protein sequence: CASSRTDYGYTF.

The J gene is TRBJ2-5, the V gene TRBV19; maybe TRBD1 (6 bases). Germline values: CDR1 LNHDA, CDR2 SQIVND (reference sequence). The CDR3 loop spans 16 amino acids. V was cut by 3 bases and J by 4 bases, with 18 bases left in between. The CDR3 DNA reads as TGTGCCAGTAGTATTGGGTGGGGGCGAGTGGGAGAGACCCAGTACTTC. Translating gives CASSIGWGRVGETQYF. The entire variable domain, with the rest obtained from reference TRBV19 and TRBJ2-5, is as follows: DGGITQSPKYLFRKEGQNVTLSCEQNLNHDAMYWYRQDPGQGLRLIYYSQIVNDFQKGDIAEGYSVSREKKESFPLTVTSAQKNPTAFYLCASSIGWGRVGETQYFGPGTRLLVL.

The chain is built from TRBV18 and TRBJ1-2; the D is unclear. The CDR3 extends over 13 amino acids. Germline CDR1 KGHSH, CDR2 LQKENI. The V end was cut by 5 bases, the J end by 3 bases, with 10 bases between. Written as DNA, the CDR3 is TGTGCCAGCTCAACATCACTGGACTATGGCTACACCTTC. Translation: CASSTSLDYGYTF. Based on the CDR3 plus reference TRBV18 and TRBJ1-2, the full variable domain is NAGVMQNPRHLVRRRGQEARLRCSPMKGHSHVYWYRQLPEEGLKFMVYLQKENIIDESGMPKERFSAEFPKEGPSILRIQQVVRGDSAAYFCASSTSLDYGYTFGSGTRLTVV.

The chain links TRBV20-1 to TRBJ1-2; D may be TRBD1 (6 bases). V lost 6 bases and J 1 base, leaving 15 bases between the germline ends. This CDR3 comprises 14 residues. From germline, CDR1 is DFQATT and CDR2 SNEGSKA (reference sequence). The CDR3 DNA reads as TGCAGTGCAGCCCCGGGGGACATTAACTATGGCTACACCTTC. It yields the protein CSAAPGDINYGYTF.

The chain recombines TRBV11-3 with TRBJ1-2; D is unclear. V gave up 3 bases and J gave up 7 bases, with 21 bases separating them. The CDR3 has 16 amino acids. Germline assignment: CDR1 SGHNT and CDR2 YENEEA. CDR3 nucleotide sequence: TGTGCCAGCAGCTTGCAAATGGAGGCGGGCTACTCTGGCTACACCTTC. Residues: CASSLQMEAGYSGYTF. Variable domain in full (rest from reference TRBV11-3 and TRBJ1-2): EAGVVQSPRYKIIEKKQPVAFWCNPISGHNTLYWYLQNLGQGPELLIRYENEEAVDDSQLPKDRFSAERLKGVDSTLKIQPAELGDSAVYLCASSLQMEAGYSGYTFGSGTRLTVV.

The genes are TRBV5-4 and TRBJ2-3; 11 bases are shared with TRBD2. The V and J ends lost 4 bases and 4 bases, in that order; junction bases with no gene match: 8. This CDR3 is 16 amino acids long. Germline assignment: CDR1 SGHNT and CDR2 YYREEE (reference sequence). The chain's CDR3 is CASSHLTSGDSDTQYF. CDR3 bases: TGTGCCAGCAGCCACCTGACTAGCGGGGATTCAGATACGCAGTATTTT. Drawing the rest from reference TRBV5-4 and TRBJ2-3, the complete variable domain is ETGVTQSPTHLIKTRGQQVTLRCSSQSGHNTVSWYQQALGQGPQFIFQYYREEENGRGNFPPRFSGLQFPNYSSELNVNALELDDSALYLCASSHLTSGDSDTQYFGPGTRLTVL.

The chain recombines TRBV15 with TRBJ2-7; 10 bases line up with TRBD1. The CDR3 loop spans 16 amino acids. J was trimmed by 4 bases and V by 1 base; bases with no gene match: 7. Germline values: CDR1 LNHNV, CDR2 YYDKDF (reference sequence). The CDR3 loop reads CATSRGQGASIYEQYF. The CDR3 DNA reads TGTGCCACCAGCAGAGGACAGGGGGCTAGCATTTACGAGCAGTACTTC.

V and J are TRBV19 and TRBJ1-5, with D uncertain. The germline V and J ends were trimmed by 3 bases and 7 bases, with 10 bases remaining between them. The CDR3 totals 13 residues. Germline-derived CDR1 and CDR2 are LNHDA and SQIVND (reference sequence). In nucleotides, the CDR3 is TGTGCCAGTAGTATGGATTTCATCCAGCCCCAGCATTTT. It encodes CASSMDFIQPQHF.

The gene calls are TRBV7-9 and TRBJ2-3; 9 bases are shared with TRBD2. J gave up 3 bases and V 0 bases, and 1 base lay outside the gene matches. Per germline, CDR1 SEHNR and CDR2 FQNEAQ (reference sequence). This CDR3 has 15 residues. The CDR3 sequence: CASSLALAGTDTQYF. Here the CDR3 DNA reads TGTGCCAGCAGCTTAGCTCTAGCGGGGACAGATACGCAGTATTTT.

By share, this clonotype ranks as medium-sized. The CDR3, as DNA: TGTGCCAGCAGCTTAGCGGGGGGAAACACCATATATTTT. Encoded protein: CASSLAGGNTIYF. J is TRBJ1-3 and V is TRBV7-2; D not resolved. CDR3 length: 13 amino acids. From germline, CDR1 is SGHTA and CDR2 FQGNSA. Between the trimmed V and J ends, which lost 0 bases and 4 bases, there was a span of 4 bases.

This clonotype turned up a few times. DNA for the CDR3: TGTGCCATCCAAGCGGCGGGGGTCCCTTCACCCCTCCACTTT. This gives the protein CAIQAAGVPSPLHF. The chain links TRBV2 to TRBJ1-6; possible D gene TRBD1, 5 bases. CDR3 length: 14 amino acids. CDR1 is SNHLY, CDR2 FYNNEI, per germline. Deletions cut 10 bases from V and 9 bases from J, with 19 bases between.

This sequence joins TRBV19 and TRBJ2-1; tentatively, D is TRBD2 (6 bases). This CDR3 comprises 16 residues. Germline CDR1 LNHDA, CDR2 SQIVND (reference sequence). Deletions cut 0 bases from V and 4 bases from J, with 13 bases between. CDR3 in DNA: TGTGCCAGTAGTATAGACTCCGGGACTGGGTACAATGAGCAGTTCTTC. Amino acids: CASSIDSGTGYNEQFF. The variable domain in full, completed from reference TRBV19 and TRBJ2-1, reads DGGITQSPKYLFRKEGQNVTLSCEQNLNHDAMYWYRQDPGQGLRLIYYSQIVNDFQKGDIAEGYSVSREKKESFPLTVTSAQKNPTAFYLCASSIDSGTGYNEQFFGPGTRLTVL.

CDR3 sequence (DNA): TGTGCCAGCAGCACGACAGGGCTTGAAGCTTTCTTT. Residues: CASSTTGLEAFF. J is TRBJ1-1 and V is TRBV7-2, with 7 bases identical to TRBD1. CDR3 size: 12 residues. CDR1 SGHTA and CDR2 FQGNSA come from the germline V gene. Germline trimming cut 5 bases from V and 7 bases from J; bases unmatched to any gene: 4.